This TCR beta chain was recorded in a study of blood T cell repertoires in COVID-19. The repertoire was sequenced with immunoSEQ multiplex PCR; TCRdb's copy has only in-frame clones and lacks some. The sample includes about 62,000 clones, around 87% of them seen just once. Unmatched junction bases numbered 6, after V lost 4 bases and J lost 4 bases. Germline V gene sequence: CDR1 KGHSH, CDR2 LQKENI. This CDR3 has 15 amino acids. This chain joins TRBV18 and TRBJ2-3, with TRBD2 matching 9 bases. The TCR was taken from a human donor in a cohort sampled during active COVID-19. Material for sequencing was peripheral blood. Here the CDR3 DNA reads TGTGCCAGCTCACTAGCGGGAGTTGCCTCAGATACGCAGTATTTT. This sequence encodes CASSLAGVASDTQYF. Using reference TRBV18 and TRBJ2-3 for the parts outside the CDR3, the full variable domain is NAGVMQNPRHLVRRRGQEARLRCSPMKGHSHVYWYRQLPEEGLKFMVYLQKENIIDESGMPKERFSAEFPKEGPSILRIQQVVRGDSAAYFCASSLAGVASDTQYFGPGTRLTVL.